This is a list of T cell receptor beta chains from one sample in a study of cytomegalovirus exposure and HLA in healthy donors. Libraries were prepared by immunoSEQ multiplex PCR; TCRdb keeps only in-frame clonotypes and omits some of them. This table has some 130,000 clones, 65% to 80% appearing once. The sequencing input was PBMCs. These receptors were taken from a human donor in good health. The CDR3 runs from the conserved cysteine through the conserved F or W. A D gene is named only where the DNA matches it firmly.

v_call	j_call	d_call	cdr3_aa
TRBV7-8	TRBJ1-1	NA	CASSFVGHFEAFF
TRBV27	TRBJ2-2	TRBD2	CASSPSGTSLSGELFF
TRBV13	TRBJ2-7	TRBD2	CASSLVGLAGGRTYEQYF
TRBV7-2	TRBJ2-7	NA	CASSLQGIEEQYF
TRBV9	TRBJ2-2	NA	CASSVATSAGTGELFF
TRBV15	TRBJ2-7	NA	CATSRDSFTRWDEQYF
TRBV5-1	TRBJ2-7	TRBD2	CASSPVAGASYEQYF
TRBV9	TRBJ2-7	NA	CASSVGGINEQYF
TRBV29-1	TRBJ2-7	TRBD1	CSVEGQGGTYEQYF
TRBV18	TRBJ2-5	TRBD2	CASSPPKEAGKETQYF
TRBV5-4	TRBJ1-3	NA	CASSVGTGTGNTIYF
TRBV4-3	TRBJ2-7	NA	CASSQATGSHSEQYF
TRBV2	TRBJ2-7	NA	CASGRGTYEQYF
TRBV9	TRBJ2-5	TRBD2	CASSVAGGETQYF
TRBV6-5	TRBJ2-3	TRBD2	CASSYSSGGGTDTQYF
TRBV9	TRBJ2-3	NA	CASSVDGRASGWSTDTQYF
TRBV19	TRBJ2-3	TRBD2	CASSAGGDTQYF
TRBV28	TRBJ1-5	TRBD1	CASHPSGGRSNQPQHF
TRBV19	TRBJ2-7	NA	CASSAATGAYEQYF
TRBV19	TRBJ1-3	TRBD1	CASSSVDFYRGPGNTIYF
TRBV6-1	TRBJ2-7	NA	CASSERWADHEQYF
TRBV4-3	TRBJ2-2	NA	CASSLLHTGELFF
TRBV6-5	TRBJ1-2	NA	CASSYSSQARGYTF
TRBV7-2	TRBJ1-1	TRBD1	CASSSDRHSNTEAFF
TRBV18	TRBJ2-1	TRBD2	CASRAAGVGNEQFF
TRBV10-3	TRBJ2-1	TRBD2	CATRTSHVNEQFF
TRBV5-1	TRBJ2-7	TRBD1	CASSFRGSAYEQYF
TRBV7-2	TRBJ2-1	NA	CASSFEGGGTYNEQFF
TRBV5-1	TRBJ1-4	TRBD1	CASSTGDREGEKLFF
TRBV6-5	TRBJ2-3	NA	CASSYSRSDTQYF
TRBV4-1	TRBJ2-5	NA	CASSQDQTMKETQYF
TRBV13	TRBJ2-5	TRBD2	CASSGSGRAYERYF
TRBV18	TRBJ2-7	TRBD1	CASSPAGGSKQYF
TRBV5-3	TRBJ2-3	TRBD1	CARSRTGTGGGKDTQYF
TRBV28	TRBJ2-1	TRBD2	CASSSSGTKNYNEQFF
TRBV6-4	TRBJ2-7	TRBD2	CASSEGAGGGYEQYF
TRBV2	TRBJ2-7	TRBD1	CASTWGTGAYEQYF
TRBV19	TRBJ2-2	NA	CASSIYEGTGELFF
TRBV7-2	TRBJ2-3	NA	CASSLGVLQGSTDTQYF
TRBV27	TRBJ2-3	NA	CASSFRSGLTDTQYF
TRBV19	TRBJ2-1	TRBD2	CASSIAAGGPNEQFF
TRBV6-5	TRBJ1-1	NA	CASSYRGQNTEAFF
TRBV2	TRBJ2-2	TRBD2	CASSLLAGGPGELFF
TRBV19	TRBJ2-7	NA	CASSRQESSYEQYF
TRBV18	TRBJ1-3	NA	CASSPPRLSNSGNTIYF
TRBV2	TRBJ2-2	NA	CASSEGGLRGGGELFF
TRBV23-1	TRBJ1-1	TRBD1	CASSHRTGVNTEAFF
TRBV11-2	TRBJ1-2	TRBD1	CASSNPGTGGGYTF
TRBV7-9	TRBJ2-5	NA	CASSLATSRETQYF
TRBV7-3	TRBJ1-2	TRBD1	CASSLYPRTGDEGYTF
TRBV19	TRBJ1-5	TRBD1	CASSIDRGNQPQHF
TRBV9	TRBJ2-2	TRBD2	CASSPGGGRAVGELFF
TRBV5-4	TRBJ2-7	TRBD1	CASSKPDRGIGEQYF
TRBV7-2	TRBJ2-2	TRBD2	CASSPSGTGELFF
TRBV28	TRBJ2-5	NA	CASSLIQFEETQYF
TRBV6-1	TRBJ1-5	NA	CASSVTGLNQPQHF
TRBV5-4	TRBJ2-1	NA	CASSPGNWASNNEQFF
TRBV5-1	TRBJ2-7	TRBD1	CASSLGTGAYEQYF
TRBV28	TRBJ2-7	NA	CASSSGAPPYEQYF
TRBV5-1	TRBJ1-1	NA	CASSILGRGLDTEAFF